The 10 T cell receptor beta chains below all came from one sample that was sequenced in a study of T cell responses to AZD1222 COVID-19 vaccine. Profiling relied on immunoSEQ multiplex PCR, and the TCRdb table lists in-frame clones only, not all of them. The sample holds some 87,000 clones, approximately 89% seen once. This sample comprised peripheral blood, obtained on day 0 of MenACWY control vaccination. The receptor set was obtained from an adult in good health.

This rearrangement joins TRBV28 to TRBJ1-5; D gene uncertain. This CDR3 comprises 12 residues. CDR1 MDHEN and CDR2 SYDVKM come from the germline V gene. V gave up 6 bases and J gave up 6 bases, with 9 bases separating them. CDR3 in amino acids: CASRDLLQPQHF. CDR3 DNA: TGTGCCAGCAGGGATTTGCTTCAGCCCCAGCATTTT.

This clone was seen only once. This chain uses TRBV6-5 with TRBJ2-7, with a tentative D call TRBD1 (6 bases). V lost 6 bases and J 0 bases, leaving 15 bases between the germline ends. CDR1 is MNHEY, CDR2 SVGAGI, per germline. The CDR3 is 15 residues long. The CDR3 here is CASRVGEGGSYEQYF. Here the CDR3 DNA reads TGTGCCAGCAGAGTAGGGGAAGGGGGCTCCTACGAGCAGTACTTC.

This chain uses TRBV19 with TRBJ1-4; the D gene is possibly TRBD1 (6 bases). This CDR3 is 15 amino acids long. Looked up from germline, CDR1 is LNHDA and CDR2 is SQIVND (reference sequence). Trimming left V 7 bases short and J 1 base short, with 13 bases between. The CDR3 here is CASTRGGVTNEKLFF. CDR3 DNA sequence: TGTGCCAGTACCAGGGGCGGAGTAACTAATGAAAAACTGTTTTTT.

The rearrangement uses TRBV5-1 and TRBJ1-2; D is perhaps TRBD1 (5 bases). CDR3 length: 13 residues. The germline V and J ends were trimmed by 7 bases and 5 bases, with 15 bases remaining between them. Germline V lookup: CDR1 SGHRS, CDR2 YFSETQ. The CDR3 DNA follows: TGCGCCAGCGGCCGGGACTTTGGGTATGGCTACACCTTC. This sequence encodes CASGRDFGYGYTF.

The chain carries TRBV13 and TRBJ2-7, with TRBD1 matching over 9 bases. V was pared by 5 bases and J by 7 bases, with 15 bases of the junction left unmatched. The CDR3 is 16 residues long. Looked up from germline, CDR1 is PRHDT and CDR2 is FYEKMQ (reference sequence). The CDR3 DNA reads TGTGCCAGCAGCCCGAGGCCGGGACAGGGAAGTGAAGAGCAGTACTTC. It codes for CASSPRPGQGSEEQYF.

This clone has just a few counts. This chain uses TRBV6-5 with TRBJ1-5; D is unclear. The CDR3 sequence is 13 residues long. CDR1 is MNHEY and CDR2 is SVGAGI in the germline V gene. V lost 5 bases to trimming and J lost 2 bases, with 7 bases between them. CDR3 protein: CASSNFGNQPQHF. DNA of the CDR3: TGTGCCAGCAGTAATTTTGGCAATCAGCCCCAGCATTTT.

This clone was seen once. This chain uses TRBV13 with TRBJ1-2; a weak D match, TRBD1 (5 bases). Per germline, CDR1 PRHDT and CDR2 FYEKMQ (reference sequence). The CDR3 loop spans 16 amino acids. With 0 bases removed from V and 8 bases from J, the gap between germline ends came to 19 bases. CDR3 amino acids: CASSLGRTNGARGYTF. DNA of the CDR3: TGTGCCAGCAGCTTAGGCCGGACTAACGGGGCGAGGGGCTACACCTTC.

The rearrangement joins TRBV5-8 to TRBJ1-5; D is uncertain. CDR1 is SGHTS, CDR2 YDEGEE, per germline. V dropped 4 bases and J dropped 2 bases, with 13 bases sitting between them. This CDR3 is 15 amino acids long. CDR3 in DNA: TGTGCCAGCAGCAGGGATCGCCCTGGCAATCAGCCCCAGCATTTT. It encodes CASSRDRPGNQPQHF.

The chain employs TRBV9 and TRBJ2-2; D is unresolved. This CDR3 is 15 amino acids long. Trimming pared 4 bases from V and 5 bases from J, leaving 15 bases between. Germline CDR1 is SGDLS and CDR2 is YYNGEE. The CDR3 region has the DNA TGTGCCAGCAGCCCTATCCTGGGCGGTACCGGGGAGCTGTTTTTT. It specifies CASSPILGGTGELFF.

This sequence joins TRBV6-5 and TRBJ2-7; D not certain. This CDR3 is 16 amino acids long. Germline V gene data show CDR1 as MNHEY and CDR2 as SVGAGI. V was pared by 0 bases and J by 0 bases, with 12 bases between. The CDR3 DNA follows: TGTGCCAGCAGTTACTCGATCGGTGGCCTCTCCTACGAGCAGTACTTC. Translation gives CASSYSIGGLSYEQYF.